This TCR beta chain was obtained from a study of CD8+CD57+ T cells in acquired aplastic anemia (dated by TCRdb to 2016 to 2019). About the study as a whole: Extracted DNA from sorted CD4+ and CD8+ cells averaged approximately 3.4 ug, ranging from roughly 0.17 to 27.4 ug. Healthy donor samples averaged about 9.8 million reads for CD4+ and 11.0 million for CD8+ cells. Results the study describes overall, beyond this receptor: Patients and healthy controls showed no significant difference in CD8+ Simpson's diversity (P=0.060). Although roughly 29 CD8+ CDR3 sequences were shared by patients and controls, these sequences appeared highly expressed in patients and within the immunodominant clones of patients.

In this study, sorted CD4+ and CD8+ T cells from the blood of healthy subjects and of severe aplastic anemia patients had their TCR repertoires deep-sequenced. Ficoll-Paque density gradient centrifugation was used to isolate peripheral blood mononuclear cells. Before DNA extraction, CD4+ and CD8+ T cells were sorted by FACS or by magnetic beads. This clonotype came up many times. What this receptor recognizes is not known. Base qualities are missing; no much larger clone stands one base away. The CDR3 covers 14 residues, taking in both the cysteine and the phenylalanine. The kept DNA is CDR3 alone, 42 bases in frame from the first base. Based on the germline V gene, the CDR1 and CDR2 sequences are SGHTA and FQGNSA. A distance of 13 bases separates the germline ends of V and J, which lose 3 bases and 4 bases respectively. Genomic DNA was used as template for profiling of TCR beta VDJ combinations and CDR3 sequences. An Illumina HiSeq 2000 was used for TCR repertoire sequencing. For the original study's pipeline: Repertoire assessment relied on Simpson's diversity index, CDR3 size and DJ length profiles, and TRBV/TRBJ rearrangement plots. The most abundant DNA sequence in the deep sequencing data was defined as the immunodominant clone. CDR3 amino acid sequences were screened for sharing across subjects and were compared with published repertoires and the VDJdb database. TCRdb's own reprocessing of the public reads used fastp at Q25 and MiXCR and kept productive beta chains. Each entry merges the rows of one CDR3 protein and shows their most common DNA and genes. The V and J calls, along with clone size, are taken from TCRdb and not from the paper's own processing. Recorded for this sample are about 200,000 distinct CDR3 sequences; 30% to 35% of them occurred a single time. The ten largest clonotypes hold around 1.1% of the sample.

The clonotype comes from a human donor in good health, serving as a control. This chain is built from TRBV7-2 and TRBJ2-7; the D gene cannot be resolved beyond TRBD1 or TRBD2, each matching 6 bases. Source material: sorted CD4+, CD8+, or CD8+CD57+ T cells (not recorded which) from PBMCs. The bases read TGTGCCAGCAGCTTCGGGGGCAGGCGGTACGAGCAGTACTTC. Its product reads: CASSFGGRRYEQYF.